This paragraph covers one T cell receptor (beta chain) sequence. Its antigen is still unknown. Assay: immunoSEQ multiplex PCR; the TCRdb copy retains only in-frame clones and omits some. The sample has just under 85,000 clones; around 84% are singletons. The source of the sample is a study of OX40 agonist ivuxolimab in advanced cancers. Study information: Of mixed ages from about 20 to 80 and averaging roughly 66 years, the group was roughly 85% male. Points from the study as a whole: The CD4+ and CD8+ T cells in the blood had expanded clonally by week 6 at 0.1 to 3.0 mg/kg.

Germline V gene data show CDR1 as SGHRS and CDR2 as YFSETQ. The CDR3 sequence is 12 residues long. The V gene is TRBV5-1, the J gene TRBJ2-5, with D unclear. The J call may be mistaken, given a closer DNA end match to TRBJ2-7. Sequencing was performed on CD4+ or CD8+ T cells sorted from blood, taken in a trial of the OX40 agonist ivuxolimab. The receptor was isolated from an adult with an advanced solid tumor such as melanoma, head and neck, liver or kidney cancer. In DNA, the CDR3 is TGCGCCAGCAGCTTGGGGACGGGCGAGCAGTACTTC. Amino acid sequence: CASSLGTGEQYF.